This T cell receptor beta chain was sequenced during a study of blood T cells in healthy people across ages. Study-wide results and caveats: Per-million-T-cell TCR beta diversity fell roughly linearly with age.

Germline V gene sequence: CDR1 SEHNR, CDR2 FQNEAQ (reference sequence). The CDR3 sequence is 14 residues long. The germline V and J ends were trimmed by 1 base and 1 base, with 7 bases remaining between them. With a J-beta primer mix and a sample-barcoded 5' primer, a second PCR ran 7 to 11 cycles. TCRdb redid the calling of the 5' RACE reads with MiXCR, one entry per CDR3 protein. The table shows about 1 million distinct CDR3 sequences, with over 35% occurring only once. In regard to this clonotype: Its specificity is unknown.

Source material: blood. This clonotype was sampled from a woman between 55 and 75 years old in good health. This chain connects TRBV7-9 to TRBJ1-1; D ambiguous. CDR3 sequence (DNA): TGTGCCAGCAGCTTAGTTCCCGAGAACACTGAAGCTTTCTTT. It specifies CASSLVPENTEAFF.